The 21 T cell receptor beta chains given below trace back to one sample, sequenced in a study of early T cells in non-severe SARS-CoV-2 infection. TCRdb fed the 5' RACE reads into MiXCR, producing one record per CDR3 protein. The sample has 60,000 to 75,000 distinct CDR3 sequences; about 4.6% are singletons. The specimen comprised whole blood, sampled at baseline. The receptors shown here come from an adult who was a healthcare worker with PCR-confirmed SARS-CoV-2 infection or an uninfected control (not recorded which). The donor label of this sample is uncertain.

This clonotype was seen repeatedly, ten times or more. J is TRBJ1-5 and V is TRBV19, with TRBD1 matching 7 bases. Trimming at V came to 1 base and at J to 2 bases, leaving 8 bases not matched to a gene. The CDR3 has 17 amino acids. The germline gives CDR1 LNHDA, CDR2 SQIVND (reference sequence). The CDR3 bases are TGTGCCAGTAGTATAGGGCCCCACAGGGGTCGCAATCAGCCCCAGCATTTT. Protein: CASSIGPHRGRNQPQHF.

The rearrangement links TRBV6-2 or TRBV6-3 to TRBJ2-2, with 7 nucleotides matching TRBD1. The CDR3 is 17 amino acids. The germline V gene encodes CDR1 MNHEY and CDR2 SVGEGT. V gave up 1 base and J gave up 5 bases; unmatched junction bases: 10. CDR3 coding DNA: TGTGCCAGCAGTTACTACGCTTTGGGACAGAAAACCGGGGAGCTGTTTTTT. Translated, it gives CASSYYALGQKTGELFF.

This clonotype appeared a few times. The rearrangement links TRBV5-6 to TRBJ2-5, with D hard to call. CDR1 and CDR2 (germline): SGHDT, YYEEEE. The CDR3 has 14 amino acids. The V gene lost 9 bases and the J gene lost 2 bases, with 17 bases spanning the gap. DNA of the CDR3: TGTGCCACCCAGACACGACCTTGGCAAGAGACCCAGTACTTC. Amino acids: CATQTRPWQETQYF.

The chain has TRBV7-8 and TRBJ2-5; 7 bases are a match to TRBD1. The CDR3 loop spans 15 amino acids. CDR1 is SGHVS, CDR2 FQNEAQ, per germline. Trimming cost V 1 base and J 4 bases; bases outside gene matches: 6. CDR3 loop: CASSLEQGIRETQYF. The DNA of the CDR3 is TGTGCCAGCAGCTTAGAACAGGGGATCCGAGAGACCCAGTACTTC.

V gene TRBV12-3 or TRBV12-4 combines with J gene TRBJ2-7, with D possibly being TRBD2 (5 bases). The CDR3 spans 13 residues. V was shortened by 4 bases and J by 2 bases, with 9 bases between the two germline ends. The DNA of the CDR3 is TGTGCCAGCAGTTCCGGGGTCACCTACGAGCAGTACTTC. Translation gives CASSSGVTYEQYF.

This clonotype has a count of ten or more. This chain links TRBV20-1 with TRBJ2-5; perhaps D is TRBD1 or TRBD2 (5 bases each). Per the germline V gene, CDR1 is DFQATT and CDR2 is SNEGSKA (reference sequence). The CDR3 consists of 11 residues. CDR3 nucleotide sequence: TGCAGCACTGAGGGGAAAGAGACCCAGTACTTC. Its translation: CSTEGKETQYF.

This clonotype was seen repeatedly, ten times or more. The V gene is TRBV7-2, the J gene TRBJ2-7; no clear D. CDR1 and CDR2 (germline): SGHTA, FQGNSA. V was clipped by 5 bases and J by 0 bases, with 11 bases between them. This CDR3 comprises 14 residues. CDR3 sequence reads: CASSPGLPSYEQYF. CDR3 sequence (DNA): TGTGCCAGCAGCCCGGGTCTCCCCTCCTACGAGCAGTACTTC.

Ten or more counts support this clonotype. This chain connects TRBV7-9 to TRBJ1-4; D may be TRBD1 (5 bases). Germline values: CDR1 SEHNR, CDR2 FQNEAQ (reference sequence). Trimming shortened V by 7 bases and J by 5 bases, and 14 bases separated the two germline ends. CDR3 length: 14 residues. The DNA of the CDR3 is TGTGCCAGCACCAAAGAGGGGCGAAATGAAAAACTGTTTTTT. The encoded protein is CASTKEGRNEKLFF.

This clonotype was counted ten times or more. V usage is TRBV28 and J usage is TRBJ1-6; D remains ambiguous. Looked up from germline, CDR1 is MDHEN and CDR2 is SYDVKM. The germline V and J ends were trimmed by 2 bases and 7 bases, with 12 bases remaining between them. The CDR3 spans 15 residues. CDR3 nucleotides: TGTGCCAGCAGTTTAAACGGGTTGGGAAATTCACCCCTCCACTTT. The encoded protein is CASSLNGLGNSPLHF. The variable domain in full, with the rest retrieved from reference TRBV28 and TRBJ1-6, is DVKVTQSSRYLVKRTGEKVFLECVQDMDHENMFWYRQDPGLGLRLIYFSYDVKMKEKGDIPEGYSVSREKKERFSLILESASTNQTSMYLCASSLNGLGNSPLHFGNGTRLTVT.

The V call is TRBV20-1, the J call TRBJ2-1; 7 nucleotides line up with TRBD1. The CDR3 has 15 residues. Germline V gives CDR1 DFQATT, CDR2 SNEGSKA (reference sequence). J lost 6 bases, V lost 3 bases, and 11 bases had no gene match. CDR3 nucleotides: TGCAGTGCTAGTGGCTCCCGGGACAGTTCCAATGAGCAGTTCTTC. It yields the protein CSASGSRDSSNEQFF.

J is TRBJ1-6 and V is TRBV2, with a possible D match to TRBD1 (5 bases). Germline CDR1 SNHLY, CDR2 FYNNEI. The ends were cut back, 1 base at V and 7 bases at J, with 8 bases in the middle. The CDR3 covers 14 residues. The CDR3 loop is CASSEGQWNSPLHF. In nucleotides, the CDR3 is TGTGCCAGCAGTGAAGGACAGTGGAATTCACCCCTCCACTTT.

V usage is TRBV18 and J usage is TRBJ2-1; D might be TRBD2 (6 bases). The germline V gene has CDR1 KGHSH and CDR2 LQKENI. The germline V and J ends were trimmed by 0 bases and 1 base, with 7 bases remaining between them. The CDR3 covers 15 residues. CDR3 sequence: CASSPPGGSYNEQFF. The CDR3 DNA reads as TGTGCCAGCTCACCACCGGGGGGTTCCTACAATGAGCAGTTCTTC.

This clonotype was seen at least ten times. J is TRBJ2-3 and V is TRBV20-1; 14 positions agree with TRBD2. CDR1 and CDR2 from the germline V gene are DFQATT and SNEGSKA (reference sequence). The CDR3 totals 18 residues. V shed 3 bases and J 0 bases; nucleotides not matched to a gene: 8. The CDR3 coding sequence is TGCAGTGCTAGGCGTCCGGGACTAGCGGGGGCTAGCACAGATACGCAGTATTTT. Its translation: CSARRPGLAGASTDTQYF.

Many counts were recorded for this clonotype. The CDR3 here is CSVAKAPANTGELFF. Here the CDR3 DNA reads TGCAGCGTTGCTAAAGCCCCCGCGAACACCGGGGAGCTGTTTTTT. The chain combines TRBV29-1 with TRBJ2-2; D gene uncertain. CDR3 length: 15 residues. The V end lost 4 bases, the J end lost 0 bases, and 12 bases lay between the germline ends. CDR1 is SQVTM and CDR2 is ANQGSEA in the germline V gene.

In nucleotides, the CDR3 is TGTGCCAGCAGTTTACCCACAGGAAGCTCCTACGAGCAGTACTTC. Amino acid sequence: CASSLPTGSSYEQYF. This chain links TRBV28 with TRBJ2-7; D might be TRBD1 (5 bases). Trimming took 2 bases from V and 0 from J, leaving 11 bases between them. Germline lookup yields CDR1 MDHEN and CDR2 SYDVKM. This CDR3 contains 15 residues.

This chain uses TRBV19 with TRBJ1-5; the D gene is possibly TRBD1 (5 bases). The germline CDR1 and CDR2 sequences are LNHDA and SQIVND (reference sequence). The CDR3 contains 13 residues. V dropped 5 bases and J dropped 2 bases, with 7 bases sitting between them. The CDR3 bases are TGTGCCAGTAGTGAACAGGGCAATCAGCCCCAGCATTTT. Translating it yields CASSEQGNQPQHF.

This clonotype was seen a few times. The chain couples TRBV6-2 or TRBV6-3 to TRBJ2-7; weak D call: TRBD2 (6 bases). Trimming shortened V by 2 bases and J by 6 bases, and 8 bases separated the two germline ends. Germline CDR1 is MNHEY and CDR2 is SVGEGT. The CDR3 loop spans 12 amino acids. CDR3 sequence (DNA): TGTGCCAGCAGTTACCGGGGGAGCGAGCAGTACTTC. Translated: CASSYRGSEQYF.

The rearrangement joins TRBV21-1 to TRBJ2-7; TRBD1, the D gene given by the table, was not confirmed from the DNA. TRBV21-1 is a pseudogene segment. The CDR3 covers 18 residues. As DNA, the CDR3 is TGTGCCAGCAGCGCCCCTGGGGGCAGGATTCTCGGCCCCTACGAGCAGTACTTC. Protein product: CASSAPGGRILGPYEQYF.

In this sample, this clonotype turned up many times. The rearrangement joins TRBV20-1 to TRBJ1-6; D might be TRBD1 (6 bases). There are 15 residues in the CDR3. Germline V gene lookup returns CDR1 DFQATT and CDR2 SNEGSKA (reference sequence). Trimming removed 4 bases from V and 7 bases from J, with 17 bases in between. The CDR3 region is CSATPVTGGNSPLHF. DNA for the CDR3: TGCAGTGCTACCCCTGTGACAGGTGGAAATTCACCCCTCCACTTT.

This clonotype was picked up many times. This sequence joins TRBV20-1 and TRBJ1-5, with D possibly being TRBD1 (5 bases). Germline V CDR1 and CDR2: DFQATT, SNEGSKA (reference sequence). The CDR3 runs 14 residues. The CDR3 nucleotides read TGCAGCGCCACAGGAGTCTATAGCAATCAGCCCCAGCATTTT. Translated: CSATGVYSNQPQHF.

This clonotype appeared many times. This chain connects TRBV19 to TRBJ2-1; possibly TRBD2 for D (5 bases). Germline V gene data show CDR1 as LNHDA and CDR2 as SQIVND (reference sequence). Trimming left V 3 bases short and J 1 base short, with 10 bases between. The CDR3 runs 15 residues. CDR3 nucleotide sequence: TGTGCCAGTAGTATTTTCGGGGATTCCTACAATGAGCAGTTCTTC. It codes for CASSIFGDSYNEQFF. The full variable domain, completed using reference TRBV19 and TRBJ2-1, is DGGITQSPKYLFRKEGQNVTLSCEQNLNHDAMYWYRQDPGQGLRLIYYSQIVNDFQKGDIAEGYSVSREKKESFPLTVTSAQKNPTAFYLCASSIFGDSYNEQFFGPGTRLTVL.